This T cell receptor (beta chain) was captured by sequencing in a study of control samples from healthy donors and cancer patients. TCRdb's copy holds only in-frame clones and misses some; the assay was immunoSEQ multiplex PCR. This sample has 90,000 or so clones, with about 89% found just once. Germline lookup yields CDR1 PRHDT and CDR2 FYEKMQ (reference sequence). This CDR3 is 14 amino acids long. The J segment lost 0 bases and the V segment lost 4 bases, leaving 3 bases of the junction unmatched. The source is a woman between 50 and 59 years old with colorectal cancer. Sample: PBMCs. This rearrangement joins TRBV13 to TRBJ2-7; 7 positions match TRBD1. The CDR3 sequence: CASSSGTVSYEQYV. CDR3 DNA: TGTGCCAGCAGCTCCGGGACAGTCTCCTACGAGCAGTACGTC.